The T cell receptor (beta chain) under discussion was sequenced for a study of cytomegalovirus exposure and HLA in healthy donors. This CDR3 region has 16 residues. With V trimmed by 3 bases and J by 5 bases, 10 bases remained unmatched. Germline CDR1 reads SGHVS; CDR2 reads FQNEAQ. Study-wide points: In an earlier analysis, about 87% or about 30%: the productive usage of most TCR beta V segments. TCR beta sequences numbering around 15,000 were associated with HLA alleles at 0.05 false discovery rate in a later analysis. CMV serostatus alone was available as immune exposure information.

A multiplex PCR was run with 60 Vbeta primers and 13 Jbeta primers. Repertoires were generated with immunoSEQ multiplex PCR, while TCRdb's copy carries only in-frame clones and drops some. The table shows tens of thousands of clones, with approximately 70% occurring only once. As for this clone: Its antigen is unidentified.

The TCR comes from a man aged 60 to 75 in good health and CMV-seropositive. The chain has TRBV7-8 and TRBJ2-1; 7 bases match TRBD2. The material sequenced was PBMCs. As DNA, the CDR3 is TGTGCCAGCAGCTTCGGTCCGGGGGGAAGTGACAATGAGCAGTTCTTC. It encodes CASSFGPGGSDNEQFF. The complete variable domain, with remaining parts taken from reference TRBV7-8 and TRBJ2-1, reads GAGVSQSPRYKVAKRGQDVALRCDPISGHVSLFWYQQALGQGPEFLTYFQNEAQLDKSGLPSDRFFAERPEGSVSTLKIQRTQQEDSAVYLCASSFGPGGSDNEQFFGPGTRLTVL.